This paragraph reports one TCR beta chain. As yet, its antigen is unknown. The unexposed donors gave CD4+ T cells in about 2010-2019, prior to COVID-19. Isolation of CD4+ T cells took place after approximately eleven days in culture. Unexposed-donor CD4+ T cells were probed with SARS-CoV-2 S/N and four cold-coronavirus spikes, cells permitting. Assay used: immunoSEQ multiplex PCR; TCRdb lists only in-frame clones, some missing. The sample has some 25,000 clones, 77% seen once. This record comes from a study of CD4 T cells in relation to SARS-CoV-2 and coronaviruses. This TCR was sampled from a human donor in good health. The source material was CD4+ T cells from PBMCs, cultured in vitro.

CDR3 protein: CASSPWREDTDTQYF. CDR3 in DNA: TGTGCCAGCAGTCCCTGGCGGGAGGACACAGATACGCAGTATTTT. The V call is TRBV11-2, the J call TRBJ2-3, with 8 nucleotides matching TRBD2. The length of the CDR3 is 15 residues. V lost 6 bases, J lost 2 bases, and 7 bases stayed unmatched. Germline assignment: CDR1 SGHAT and CDR2 FQNNGV.